A selection of T cell receptor beta chains follows, all from one sample in a study of CD8+CD57+ T cells in acquired aplastic anemia. TCRdb re-called the reads with MiXCR, one entry per CDR3 protein. In the table there are about 130,000 distinct CDR3 sequences, 48% of which are singletons. Material for sequencing was sorted CD4+, CD8+, or CD8+CD57+ T cells (not recorded which) from PBMCs. The receptor source for this set is a human donor in good health, serving as a control. CDR3s include the opening cysteine and the closing phenylalanine or tryptophan. Only part of the rows carry a size: once, few, many, or a class if the clone is expanded.

J	size	V	CDR3
TRBJ2-1	many	TRBV24-1	CATSGTGGAGDEQFF
TRBJ1-1	few	TRBV15	CATSRADVGTEAFF
TRBJ2-1	.	TRBV7-3	CASSAGTSGYNEQFF
TRBJ1-2	many	TRBV9	CASSAPLGGYNYGYTF
TRBJ2-1	many	TRBV5-4	CASSLDPSSSYNEQFF
TRBJ2-3	many	TRBV20-1	CSARERQPTSKDTQYF
TRBJ1-3	.	TRBV7-2	CASNRGIRDTIYF
TRBJ2-7	.	TRBV6-5	CASSYGTSGHLYEQYF
TRBJ1-3	few	TRBV6-5	CASSYSTGDLAGNTIYF
TRBJ2-1	many	TRBV7-2	CASSLTGPTGEQFF
TRBJ2-5	.	TRBV20-1	CSARAGARETQYF